The clone carrying this T cell receptor (beta chain) showed up just a few times. The antigen is unknown. This specimen comes from a study of identical twins. Study results and limitations: Cross-sectional statistical analysis, not tracking of the same donors, underpinned the conclusions.

V dropped 4 bases and J dropped 2 bases, with 11 bases sitting between them. The germline gives CDR1 MNHNS, CDR2 SASEGT. CDR3 length equals 15 residues. MiXCR, run by TCRdb on the 5' RACE reads, gives a single entry per CDR3 protein. The sample shows 640,000 or so distinct CDR3 sequences, around 6.1% of them seen only once. The chain recombines TRBV6-1 with TRBJ2-2, with D hard to call. Sequencing used naive T cells sorted from blood. This receptor was taken from a young man in good health. CDR3 nucleotides: TGTGCCAGCAGTGCCGTGAGACCAAACACCGGGGAGCTGTTTTTT. It encodes CASSAVRPNTGELFF.